The 14 T cell receptor beta chains listed next were all sequenced from one sample in a study of cytomegalovirus exposure and HLA in healthy donors. With 60 Vbeta and 13 Jbeta primers, the PCR was carried out. Produced via immunoSEQ multiplex PCR; TCRdb's table is partial and in-frame only. Counted here are about 140,000 clones, 78% occurring once; the ten biggest clones make up less than 3%. Material: PBMCs. Receptor source: a female donor in good health and CMV-seronegative.

This clone has a handful of counts. The V gene is TRBV6-5, the J gene TRBJ2-2; D is possibly TRBD1 (6 bases). CDR1 and CDR2 from the germline V gene are MNHEY and SVGAGI. The CDR3 totals 15 residues. V was trimmed by 2 bases and J by 7 bases, leaving 14 bases between them. CDR3 in amino acids: CASSYRTVIDGELFF. CDR3 sequence (DNA): TGTGCCAGCAGTTACCGGACAGTTATTGACGGGGAGCTGTTTTTT.

The CDR3 protein is CAWSVSAPEGSQHF. CDR3 coding DNA: TGTGCCTGGAGTGTGTCCGCTCCCGAGGGTTCCCAGCATTTT. The rearrangement joins TRBV30 to TRBJ1-5; D unclear. This CDR3 has 14 amino acids. Trimming stripped 0 bases from V and 11 bases from J, with 17 bases between. Germline V gene lookup returns CDR1 GTSNPN and CDR2 SVGIG (reference sequence).

V and J are TRBV7-3 and TRBJ2-6; no reliable D call. The CDR3 covers 18 residues. CDR1 and CDR2 from the germline V gene are SGHTA and FQGTGA. Between the trimmed V and J ends, which lost 2 bases and 3 bases, there was a span of 17 bases. The chain's CDR3 is CASSLSGNPGFGANVLTF. The CDR3 DNA sequence: TGTGCCAGCAGCTTATCAGGAAACCCTGGATTTGGGGCCAACGTCCTGACTTTC.

The rearrangement links TRBV5-1 to TRBJ2-1, with TRBD2 matching over 10 bases. Looked up from germline, CDR1 is SGHRS and CDR2 is YFSETQ. The CDR3 extends over 16 amino acids. V trimming: 4 bases; J trimming: 3 bases; junction bases outside the gene matches: 7. The CDR3 DNA sequence: TGCGCCAGCAGCATCCGACTAGCGGGTGGCTACAATGAGCAGTTCTTC. Its protein product is CASSIRLAGGYNEQFF.

The V and J genes are TRBV19 and TRBJ1-2; D not resolved. Trimming cost V 5 bases and J 4 bases, with 8 bases left between them. Germline CDR1 LNHDA, CDR2 SQIVND (reference sequence). The CDR3 loop spans 12 amino acids. The CDR3, as DNA: TGTGCCAGTAGTCCCGGCGGCTATGGCTACACCTTC. This translates into CASSPGGYGYTF.

The genes are TRBV6-1 and TRBJ1-2; 7 bases are shared with TRBD1. This CDR3 is 15 amino acids long. The V and J ends lost 0 bases and 7 bases, in that order; junction bases with no gene match: 8. The germline gives CDR1 MNHNS, CDR2 SASEGT. In nucleotides, the CDR3 is TGTGCCAGCAGTGAAGCAATAGGGGGCTGGGGTGGCTACACCTTC. This codes for CASSEAIGGWGGYTF.

J is TRBJ1-4 and V is TRBV7-2, with 10 bases lining up with TRBD1. Trimming removed 3 bases from V and 5 bases from J; junction bases left unmatched: 3. Germline values: CDR1 SGHTA, CDR2 FQGNSA. The CDR3 covers 15 residues. CDR3 nucleotide sequence: TGTGCCAGCAGCTTCCCGGACAGGGGGAATGAAAAACTGTTTTTT. Translated, it gives CASSFPDRGNEKLFF.

The chain recombines TRBV7-8 with TRBJ2-7; 9 positions agree with TRBD1. J was trimmed by 7 bases and V by 6 bases; bases with no gene match: 13. The CDR3 is 15 amino acids. Germline V gene data show CDR1 as SGHVS and CDR2 as FQNEAQ. CDR3 amino acids: CASRPPGGTGTEQYF. CDR3 DNA: TGTGCCAGCAGACCCCCGGGCGGGACAGGGACGGAGCAGTACTTC.

This clone was counted between two and nine times. The chain links TRBV5-6 to TRBJ1-5; 8 positions agree with TRBD1. The germline CDR1 and CDR2 sequences are SGHDT and YYEEEE. This CDR3 spans 16 amino acids. Unmatched junction bases numbered 4, after V lost 1 base and J lost 1 base. The CDR3 spells CASSLSGQASNQPQHF. The CDR3 region has the DNA TGTGCCAGCAGCTTGTCGGGACAGGCCAGCAATCAGCCCCAGCATTTT.

With regard to this clone: This CDR3 is also generated by other DNA sequences in the sample. This sequence joins TRBV5-1 and TRBJ2-7, with 9 bases fitting TRBD1. The V segment lost 3 bases and the J segment 4 bases; nucleotides outside the gene matches: 5. This CDR3 comprises 14 residues. Looked up from germline, CDR1 is SGHRS and CDR2 is YFSETQ. CDR3 sequence reads: CASSSTGGRYEQYF. The DNA for the CDR3 is TGCGCCAGCAGCTCCACAGGGGGCAGGTACGAGCAGTACTTC.

The V call is TRBV28, the J call TRBJ2-1; tentatively, D is TRBD2 (5 bases). This CDR3 contains 16 residues. V dropped 5 bases and J dropped 7 bases, with 21 bases sitting between them. CDR1 and CDR2 from the germline V gene are MDHEN and SYDVKM. CDR3 nucleotides: TGTGCCAGCAGTCTCCATAAATCCGGACTGAGTAATGAGCAGTTCTTC. Protein: CASSLHKSGLSNEQFF.

This chain links TRBV6-1 with TRBJ1-3; D gene unclear. CDR1 MNHNS and CDR2 SASEGT come from the germline V gene. Trimming pared 1 base from V and 2 bases from J, leaving 9 bases between. The CDR3 loop spans 15 amino acids. In DNA, the CDR3 is TGTGCCAGCAGTGAAGTGGGGAGGACTGGAAACACCATATATTTT. Residues: CASSEVGRTGNTIYF.

This clone has a handful of counts. The rearrangement uses TRBV30 and TRBJ1-1, with D uncertain. The CDR3 runs to 13 residues. Germline V gene data show CDR1 as GTSNPN and CDR2 as SVGIG (reference sequence). V gave up 3 bases and J gave up 5 bases, with 13 bases separating them. CDR3 DNA sequence: TGTGCCTGGAGCGAAACCCCGGGGACTGAAGCTTTCTTT. The encoded protein is CAWSETPGTEAFF.

The CDR3 is CASSSRDRDNYGYTF. CDR3 DNA: TGTGCCAGCAGCTCCAGGGACAGGGACAACTATGGCTACACCTTC. The chain links TRBV7-9 to TRBJ1-2; 9 nucleotides align to TRBD1. This CDR3 contains 15 residues. CDR1 is SEHNR and CDR2 is FQNEAQ in the germline V gene (reference sequence). V was pared by 4 bases and J by 2 bases, with 5 bases of the junction left unmatched.